These 14 T cell receptor beta chains were sequenced from one sample in a study of blood T cell repertoires in COVID-19. This table comes from immunoSEQ multiplex PCR, and its TCRdb copy is limited to in-frame clones, with some not included. The sample includes roughly 77,000 clones, around three quarters of them seen just once. Sequencing used peripheral blood. The origin of the receptors is a man aged 55 to 70 with active or convalescent COVID-19.

The chain uses TRBV5-6 and TRBJ2-5, with 7 positions matching TRBD1. The V gene's germline CDR1 is SGHDT and CDR2 YYEEEE. V was pared by 3 bases and J by 4 bases, with 12 bases of the junction left unmatched. The CDR3 contains 16 residues. The CDR3 DNA sequence: TGTGCCAGCAGCTACAACAGGGGCGGATTGGGAGAGACCCAGTACTTC. It translates to CASSYNRGGLGETQYF.

V and J are TRBV13 and TRBJ2-7; tentatively, D is TRBD1 (7 bases). The CDR3 covers 15 residues. Between the trimmed V and J ends, which lost 5 bases and 0 bases, there was a span of 14 bases. Germline V gene sequence: CDR1 PRHDT, CDR2 FYEKMQ (reference sequence). The CDR3: CASSARDSYSYEQYF. The CDR3, as DNA: TGTGCCAGCAGCGCGCGGGACAGTTACTCCTACGAGCAGTACTTC.

This clone was counted between two and nine times. The chain combines TRBV9 with TRBJ1-6; D unresolved. With 4 bases removed from V and 0 bases from J, the gap between germline ends came to 11 bases. Germline CDR1 reads SGDLS; CDR2 reads YYNGEE. The CDR3 contains 16 residues. Here the CDR3 reads CASSTYDSSYNSPLHF. CDR3 coding DNA: TGTGCCAGCAGCACCTACGATAGCTCCTATAATTCACCCCTCCACTTT.

V and J are TRBV5-6 and TRBJ2-7; TRBD2 matches 10 bases. This CDR3 spans 17 amino acids. Germline V lookup: CDR1 SGHDT, CDR2 YYEEEE. V shed 0 bases, J shed 2 bases, and the junction held 8 bases outside the gene matches. CDR3 residues: CASSLGGLAGVPYEQYF. The CDR3 DNA sequence: TGTGCCAGCAGCTTGGGTGGTCTAGCGGGGGTCCCCTACGAGCAGTACTTC.

This clone was observed a handful of times. V gene TRBV21-1 combines with J gene TRBJ1-3. TRBV21-1 is annotated as a pseudogene. This CDR3 has 16 residues. The CDR3 loop is CASSKDGGRAGNTIYF. CDR3 nucleotide sequence: TGTGCCAGCAGCAAAGACGGCGGAAGAGCTGGAAACACCATATATTTT.

The genes are TRBV7-8 and TRBJ1-2, with TRBD1 matching 9 bases. V lost 1 base, J lost 2 bases, and 11 bases stayed unmatched. The CDR3 has 18 amino acids. Germline V gives CDR1 SGHVS, CDR2 FQNEAQ. CDR3 amino acids: CASSLGPGQGLKNYGYTF. CDR3 nucleotide sequence: TGTGCCAGCAGCTTAGGACCGGGACAGGGACTTAAAAACTATGGCTACACCTTC.

This chain links TRBV7-3 with TRBJ2-2; perhaps TRBD1 as D (5 bases). CDR3 length: 12 residues. Germline-derived CDR1 and CDR2 are SGHTA and FQGTGA. V was clipped by 8 bases and J by 5 bases, with 9 bases between them. CDR3 sequence: CASGRVTGELFF. The CDR3 DNA sequence: TGTGCCAGCGGCAGGGTTACCGGGGAGCTGTTTTTT.

The chain uses TRBV5-5 and TRBJ1-2; 9 nucleotides agree with TRBD1. The V segment lost 4 bases and the J segment 7 bases; nucleotides outside the gene matches: 5. Germline values: CDR1 SGHKS, CDR2 YYEKEE (reference sequence). This CDR3 is built from 13 residues. The CDR3 loop is CASSTGQGIGYTF. The CDR3 coding sequence is TGTGCCAGCAGCACCGGACAGGGGATTGGCTACACCTTC. The variable domain in full, with the rest retrieved from reference TRBV5-5 and TRBJ1-2, is DAGVTQSPTHLIKTRGQQVTLRCSPISGHKSVSWYQQVLGQGPQFIFQYYEKEERGRGNFPDRFSARQFPNYSSELNVNALLLGDSALYLCASSTGQGIGYTFGSGTRLTVV.

The rearrangement uses TRBV5-5 and TRBJ2-2, with D possibly matching TRBD1 (6 bases). This CDR3 contains 14 residues. Germline loops: CDR1 SGHKS, CDR2 YYEKEE (reference sequence). V lost 4 bases to trimming and J lost 5 bases, with 12 bases between them. This CDR3 is CASSQEGGTGELFF. The CDR3, as DNA: TGTGCCAGCAGCCAGGAAGGGGGAACCGGGGAGCTGTTTTTT. The full variable domain, rest sourced from reference TRBV5-5 and TRBJ2-2, is DAGVTQSPTHLIKTRGQQVTLRCSPISGHKSVSWYQQVLGQGPQFIFQYYEKEERGRGNFPDRFSARQFPNYSSELNVNALLLGDSALYLCASSQEGGTGELFFGEGSRLTVL.

The chain has TRBV18 and TRBJ1-2; unclear D gene. The germline V and J ends were trimmed by 3 bases and 6 bases, with 11 bases remaining between them. In germline, CDR1 is KGHSH, CDR2 LQKENI. CDR3 length: 13 residues. Written as DNA, the CDR3 is TGTGCCAGCTCACCCCAACCTGGAGATGGCTACACCTTC. It translates to CASSPQPGDGYTF.

This rearrangement joins TRBV10-1 to TRBJ1-1; D not certain. V lost 0 bases to trimming and J lost 3 bases, with 11 bases between them. The CDR3 has 15 residues. Per germline, CDR1 WNHNN and CDR2 SYGVQD (reference sequence). DNA for the CDR3: TGCGCCAGCAGTGAGTCGAAACAGATGGACACTGAAGCTTTCTTT. It is translated as CASSESKQMDTEAFF.

The gene calls are TRBV5-8 and TRBJ1-3; no clear D. The CDR3 spans 12 residues. The germline V and J ends were trimmed by 2 bases and 3 bases, with 3 bases remaining between them. Germline V gives CDR1 SGHTS, CDR2 YDEGEE. The CDR3 is CASSFRGNTIYF. In nucleotides, the CDR3 is TGTGCCAGCAGCTTTCGTGGAAACACCATATATTTT. Full variable domain (outside the CDR3, taken from reference TRBV5-8 and TRBJ1-3): EAGVTQSPTHLIKTRGQQATLRCSPISGHTSVYWYQQALGLGLQFLLWYDEGEERNRGNFPPRFSGRQFPNYSSELNVNALELEDSALYLCASSFRGNTIYFGEGSWLTVV.

The CDR3, as DNA: TGTGCCAGCAGTTCTTCCGGGACAGGGCTCTATGGCTACACCTTC. It encodes CASSSSGTGLYGYTF. This rearrangement joins TRBV6-6 to TRBJ1-2; 9 nucleotides match TRBD1. The CDR3 extends over 15 amino acids. Germline CDR1 reads MNHNY; CDR2 reads SVGAGI (reference sequence). J gave up 4 bases and V 4 bases, and 7 bases lay outside the gene matches.

The rearrangement joins TRBV6-6 to TRBJ1-5; D remains ambiguous. V lost 0 bases and J lost 0, with 6 bases in between. CDR3 length equals 15 residues. CDR1 is MNHNY and CDR2 is SVGAGI in the germline V gene (reference sequence). As DNA, the CDR3 is TGTGCCAGCAGTTACTCGGAGTATAGCAATCAGCCCCAGCATTTT. Its protein is CASSYSEYSNQPQHF.